Following are 28 T cell receptor beta chains from one sample sequenced in a study of cytomegalovirus exposure and HLA in healthy donors. The PCR contained 60 Vbeta and 13 Jbeta primers. The method was immunoSEQ multiplex PCR; TCRdb's version includes in-frame clones alone and lacks a portion of them. The sample has more than 250,000 clones, about 90% seen once. The sequencing input was PBMCs. These receptors originate from a woman younger than 35 in good health and CMV-seronegative.

The chain combines TRBV7-8 with TRBJ2-7, with 11 bases fitting TRBD1. This CDR3 is built from 15 residues. The trim removed 1 base at V and 4 bases at J, leaving 3 bases unmatched. Looked up from germline, CDR1 is SGHVS and CDR2 is FQNEAQ. The CDR3 DNA reads TGTGCCAGCAGCTTAGGGACAGGGGGCATTTACGAGCAGTACTTC. Translation gives CASSLGTGGIYEQYF.

V usage is TRBV10-1 and J usage is TRBJ2-7; the match to TRBD1 covers 7 bases. Germline CDR1 WNHNN, CDR2 SYGVQD (reference sequence). Trimming took 0 bases from V and 3 from J; bases not matched to a gene: 2. This CDR3 contains 14 residues. The CDR3 nucleotides read TGCGCCAGCAGTGAGTCCACAGGGGTCTACGAGCAGTACTTC. This encodes CASSESTGVYEQYF.

V is TRBV27 and J is TRBJ2-3; 7 positions match TRBD1. The trim removed 6 bases at V and 3 bases at J, leaving 9 bases unmatched. Germline CDR1 and CDR2: MNHEY and SMNVEV (reference sequence). The CDR3 spans 15 residues. CDR3 sequence: CASRTGFSATDTQYF. CDR3 sequence (DNA): TGTGCCAGCAGGACAGGGTTCTCCGCGACAGATACGCAGTATTTT.

The chain's CDR3 is CACLQLNTEAFF. CDR3 bases: TGTGCCTGCTTACAGCTGAACACTGAAGCTTTCTTT. The chain uses TRBV30 and TRBJ1-1; D gene unclear. The CDR3 spans 12 residues. Germline loops: CDR1 GTSNPN, CDR2 SVGIG (reference sequence). Trimming shortened V by 6 bases and J by 0 bases, and 8 bases separated the two germline ends.

The rearrangement joins TRBV10-3 to TRBJ2-1; D is unresolved. Germline V gene lookup returns CDR1 ENHRY and CDR2 SYGVKD. V was cut by 2 bases and J by 5 bases, with 13 bases left in between. This CDR3 is built from 15 residues. The CDR3 sequence is CAISETRSDNNEQFF. Written as DNA, the CDR3 is TGTGCCATCAGTGAGACGCGGTCCGATAACAATGAGCAGTTCTTC.

The chain links TRBV6-4 to TRBJ2-3; TRBD2 might be the D (5 bases). Trimming left V 2 bases short and J 1 base short, with 7 bases between. This CDR3 is built from 14 residues. In germline, CDR1 is MRHNA, CDR2 SNTAGT. CDR3 in amino acids: CASSDSGGTDTQYF. In nucleotides, the CDR3 is TGTGCCAGCAGTGACAGCGGAGGCACAGATACGCAGTATTTT.

This chain's CDR3 is CASQDRAHYGYTF. The DNA for the CDR3 is TGTGCCAGCCAAGACAGGGCTCACTATGGCTACACCTTC. J is TRBJ1-2 and V is TRBV25-1, with 7 bases matching TRBD1. The V gene's germline CDR1 is MGHDK and CDR2 SYGVNS. Trimming took 8 bases from V and 3 from J; bases not matched to a gene: 6. This CDR3 spans 13 amino acids.

V gene TRBV7-6 combines with J gene TRBJ2-7, with TRBD2 identical over 10 bases. The CDR3 totals 15 residues. Germline values: CDR1 SGHVS, CDR2 FNYEAQ. The V segment lost 4 bases and the J segment 4 bases; nucleotides outside the gene matches: 7. CDR3 sequence: CASSSLLAGDYEQYF. The DNA of the CDR3 is TGTGCCAGCAGCTCCCTCCTAGCGGGGGATTACGAGCAGTACTTC.

The CDR3 DNA follows: TGTGCCAGCTGGGGCCGGGGGGCAGTTTCCTACGAGCAGTACTTC. This translates into CASWGRGAVSYEQYF. J is TRBJ2-7 and V is TRBV6-5; perhaps TRBD2 as D (7 bases). The V gene's germline CDR1 is MNHEY and CDR2 SVGAGI. With 8 bases removed from V and 1 base from J, the gap between germline ends came to 18 bases. The CDR3 runs 15 residues.

The chain employs TRBV5-5 and TRBJ1-1; TRBD1 might be the D (5 bases). The CDR3 has 13 amino acids. Germline lookup yields CDR1 SGHKS and CDR2 YYEKEE (reference sequence). The V and J ends lost 7 bases and 0 bases respectively, with 10 bases between them. The CDR3 DNA is TGTGCCAGCCTGGGGGGGGTGAACACTGAAGCTTTCTTT. Translating gives CASLGGVNTEAFF.

The chain links TRBV7-6 to TRBJ1-4; D is unclear. Trimming took 4 bases from V and 4 from J, leaving 10 bases between them. This CDR3 is built from 14 residues. Germline loops: CDR1 SGHVS, CDR2 FNYEAQ. In DNA form, the CDR3 reads TGTGCCAGCAGCTCCGGCGGCCTTAATGAAAAACTGTTTTTT. It is translated as CASSSGGLNEKLFF.

The chain uses TRBV11-2 and TRBJ1-2; no firm D call. Germline lookup yields CDR1 SGHAT and CDR2 FQNNGV. The CDR3 consists of 15 residues. Trimming removed 4 bases from V and 0 bases from J, with 12 bases in between. The CDR3 sequence is CASSSLPGANYGYTF. CDR3 DNA: TGTGCCAGCAGCTCCCTTCCAGGCGCTAACTATGGCTACACCTTC. The full variable domain, completed using reference TRBV11-2 and TRBJ1-2, is EAGVAQSPRYKIIEKRQSVAFWCNPISGHATLYWYQQILGQGPKLLIQFQNNGVVDDSQLPKDRFSAERLKGVDSTLKIQPAKLEDSAVYLCASSSLPGANYGYTFGSGTRLTVV.

The rearrangement uses TRBV19 and TRBJ1-3; TRBD1 aligns across 8 bases. In germline, CDR1 is LNHDA, CDR2 SQIVND (reference sequence). This CDR3 comprises 15 residues. V shed 3 bases, J shed 3 bases, and the junction held 4 bases outside the gene matches. CDR3 coding DNA: TGTGCCAGTAGTATCCAGGGGGCCGGTGGAAACACCATATATTTT. This encodes CASSIQGAGGNTIYF.

This rearrangement joins TRBV6-6 to TRBJ1-2; D ambiguous. This CDR3 has 13 residues. CDR1 and CDR2 from the germline V gene are MNHNY and SVGAGI (reference sequence). The V and J ends lost 2 bases and 6 bases respectively, with 10 bases between them. DNA for the CDR3: TGTGCCAGCAGTTACATCGCGGAGAATGGCTACACCTTC. Its protein is CASSYIAENGYTF.

The chain is built from TRBV27 and TRBJ2-3; TRBD2 might be the D (6 bases). Trimming removed 4 bases at V and 2 bases at J, with 19 bases between. There are 17 residues in the CDR3. Germline V gene data show CDR1 as MNHEY and CDR2 as SMNVEV (reference sequence). For the CDR3, the DNA is TGTGCCAGCAGTTCCCTCTGGGGCGGGAAGACCACAGATACGCAGTATTTT. It yields the protein CASSSLWGGKTTDTQYF.

V and J are TRBV30 and TRBJ1-4; D ambiguous. The CDR3 loop spans 13 amino acids. The V gene lost 0 bases and the J gene lost 5 bases, with 7 bases spanning the gap. In germline, CDR1 is GTSNPN, CDR2 SVGIG (reference sequence). CDR3 region: CAWSVQINEKLFF. The CDR3 DNA is TGTGCCTGGAGTGTACAGATCAATGAAAAACTGTTTTTT.

V and J are TRBV7-6 and TRBJ1-2; TRBD1 matches 10 bases. This CDR3 has 17 amino acids. V dropped 5 bases and J dropped 6; count of bases not matched to a gene: 15. Germline V lookup: CDR1 SGHVS, CDR2 FNYEAQ. In DNA form, the CDR3 reads TGTGCCAGCAGCGCAAAACTTTCCGGGACAGGGGATGATGGCTACACCTTC. Amino acids: CASSAKLSGTGDDGYTF.

This clone was seen only a few times. The rearrangement uses TRBV5-4 and TRBJ1-1; tentatively, D is TRBD1 (6 bases). Germline CDR1 SGHNT, CDR2 YYREEE (reference sequence). CDR3 length: 14 residues. Trimming stripped 5 bases from V and 1 base from J, with 12 bases between. The CDR3 nucleotides are TGTGCCAGCAGTCCCGGACAGAAGAACACTGAAGCTTTCTTT. This sequence encodes CASSPGQKNTEAFF.

CDR3 loop: CASSIGGQRNEKLFF. CDR3 in DNA: TGTGCCAGTAGTATTGGGGGACAGAGAAATGAAAAACTGTTTTTT. This rearrangement joins TRBV19 to TRBJ1-4; 7 bases agree with TRBD1. In germline, CDR1 is LNHDA, CDR2 SQIVND (reference sequence). The CDR3 is 15 amino acids. Germline trimming cut 3 bases from V and 5 bases from J; bases unmatched to any gene: 6.

This chain links TRBV5-1 with TRBJ2-3; 7 positions agree with TRBD1. Germline trimming cut 0 bases from V and 3 bases from J; bases unmatched to any gene: 4. Per the germline V gene, CDR1 is SGHRS and CDR2 is YFSETQ. The CDR3 has 15 amino acids. CDR3 sequence: CASSLDPGGTDTQYF. CDR3 DNA sequence: TGCGCCAGCAGCTTGGATCCAGGGGGTACAGATACGCAGTATTTT.

The V gene is TRBV19, the J gene TRBJ1-5, with D uncertain. CDR3 length: 14 amino acids. V lost 3 bases, J lost 5 bases, and 11 bases lay in between. Germline values: CDR1 LNHDA, CDR2 SQIVND (reference sequence). CDR3 residues: CASSIGPTDQPQHF. In nucleotides, the CDR3 is TGTGCCAGTAGTATCGGTCCTACTGATCAGCCCCAGCATTTT. The entire variable domain, with the rest obtained from reference TRBV19 and TRBJ1-5, is as follows: DGGITQSPKYLFRKEGQNVTLSCEQNLNHDAMYWYRQDPGQGLRLIYYSQIVNDFQKGDIAEGYSVSREKKESFPLTVTSAQKNPTAFYLCASSIGPTDQPQHFGDGTRLSIL.

The chain uses TRBV7-9 and TRBJ2-1; 10 bases line up with TRBD2. J gave up 2 bases and V 5 bases, and 9 bases lay outside the gene matches. Per germline, CDR1 SEHNR and CDR2 FQNEAQ (reference sequence). This CDR3 is 17 amino acids long. The DNA of the CDR3 is TGTGCCAGCAGCCTCAGGGCCGGGACTAGCGCCTACAATGAGCAGTTCTTC. Encoded protein: CASSLRAGTSAYNEQFF.

The chain links TRBV11-2 to TRBJ2-7; 10 bases are shared with TRBD1. This CDR3 is 14 amino acids long. Germline values: CDR1 SGHAT, CDR2 FQNNGV. The J segment lost 1 base and the V segment lost 3 bases, leaving 0 bases of the junction unmatched. The CDR3 is CASSLDRGSYEQYF. CDR3 DNA: TGTGCCAGCAGCTTGGACAGGGGGTCCTACGAGCAGTACTTC.

The V and J genes are TRBV4-1 and TRBJ2-5, with TRBD1 matching 8 bases. Looked up from germline, CDR1 is MGHRA and CDR2 is YSYEKL. The CDR3 sequence is 17 residues long. V gave up 1 base and J gave up 4 bases; unmatched junction bases: 11. The CDR3 DNA reads TGCGCCAGCAGCCAAGGGGTAGCCAGGGGGCTGGGAGAGACCCAGTACTTC. Translated: CASSQGVARGLGETQYF.

This chain joins TRBV5-4 and TRBJ1-4; 10 nucleotides match TRBD1. V shed 5 bases and J 0 bases; nucleotides not matched to a gene: 10. The CDR3 length is 18 residues. Germline CDR1 reads SGHNT; CDR2 reads YYREEE (reference sequence). The DNA for the CDR3 is TGTGCCAGCAGTAAGAACCGGGACAGGGGAACAACTAATGAAAAACTGTTTTTT. Translated: CASSKNRDRGTTNEKLFF.

This chain links TRBV11-2 with TRBJ2-5, with D perhaps matching TRBD1 (5 bases). Trimming cost V 0 bases and J 5 bases, with 16 bases left between them. The CDR3 loop spans 16 amino acids. Germline V gene lookup returns CDR1 SGHAT and CDR2 FQNNGV. The CDR3 region is CASSLDQRQLGETQYF. CDR3 DNA sequence: TGTGCCAGCAGCTTAGATCAGAGACAGCTGGGGGAGACCCAGTACTTC.

The chain employs TRBV10-3 and TRBJ2-5; weak D call: TRBD2 (6 bases). The DNA end lines up better with TRBJ2-7; the J call may be wrong. The CDR3 totals 15 residues. Germline-derived CDR1 and CDR2 are ENHRY and SYGVKD. The CDR3: CAISEGGTPPYEQYF. Here the CDR3 DNA reads TGTGCCATCAGTGAGGGCGGGACTCCCCCCTACGAGCAGTACTTC.

In regard to this clone: Other DNA sequences in this sample translate to the same CDR3. The chain links TRBV9 to TRBJ1-2; D unresolved. Germline V lookup: CDR1 SGDLS, CDR2 YYNGEE. V lost 3 bases to trimming and J lost 5 bases, with 11 bases between them. CDR3 length equals 13 residues. The CDR3, as DNA: TGTGCCAGCAGCGCCGAAACGGAGTATGGCTACACCTTC. This gives the protein CASSAETEYGYTF.